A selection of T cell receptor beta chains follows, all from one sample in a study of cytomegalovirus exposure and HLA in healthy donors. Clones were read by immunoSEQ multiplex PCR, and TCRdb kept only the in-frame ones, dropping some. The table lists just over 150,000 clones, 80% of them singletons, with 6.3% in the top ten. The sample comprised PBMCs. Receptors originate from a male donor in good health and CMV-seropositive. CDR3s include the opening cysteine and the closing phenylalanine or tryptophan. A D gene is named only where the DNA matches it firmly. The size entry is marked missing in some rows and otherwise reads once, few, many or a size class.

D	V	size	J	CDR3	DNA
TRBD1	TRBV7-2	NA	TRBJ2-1	CASSLFGTANNEQFF	TGTGCCAGCAGCTTATTTGGGACAGCCAACAATGAGCAGTTCTTC
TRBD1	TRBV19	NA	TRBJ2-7	CATEGGQGAPYEQYF	TGTGCCACCGAAGGGGGACAGGGGGCCCCCTACGAGCAGTACTTC
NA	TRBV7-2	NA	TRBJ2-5	CASSLGQGIREAQYF	TGTGCCAGCAGCTTAGGGCAGGGAATACGAGAGGCCCAGTACTTC
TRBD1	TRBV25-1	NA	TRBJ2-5	CASSEMAGTGFQETQYF	TGTGCCAGCAGTGAAATGGCAGGGACAGGGTTTCAAGAGACCCAGTACTTC
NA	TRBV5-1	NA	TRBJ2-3	CASRERVDNTQYF	TGCGCCAGCCGGGAGAGGGTTGACAATACGCAGTATTTT
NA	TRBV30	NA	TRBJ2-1	CAWSVRLAPNDEQFF	TGTGCCTGGAGTGTACGGCTAGCCCCTAACGATGAGCAGTTCTTC
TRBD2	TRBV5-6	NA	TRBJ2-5	CASAPPTSGKETQYF	TGTGCCAGTGCCCCCCCGACTAGCGGGAAAGAGACCCAGTACTTC
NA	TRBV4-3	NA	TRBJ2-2	CASSQGRLAGELFF	TGCGCCAGCAGCCAAGGTCGGTTAGCCGGGGAGCTGTTTTTT
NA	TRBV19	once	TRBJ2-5	CASSIMGSGATQYF	TGTGCCAGTAGTATTATGGGTAGCGGCGCCACCCAGTACTTC
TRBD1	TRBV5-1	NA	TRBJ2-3	CASDLRGQGFDTQYF	TGCGCCAGCGACTTGAGGGGACAGGGATTTGATACGCAGTATTTT
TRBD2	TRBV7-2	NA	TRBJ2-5	CASSRGGAGVGETQYF	TGTGCCAGCAGCCGGGGTGGAGCGGGAGTCGGGGAGACCCAGTACTTC
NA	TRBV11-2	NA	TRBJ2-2	CASSLVATGELFF	TGTGCCAGCAGCTTAGTGGCCACCGGGGAGCTGTTTTTT
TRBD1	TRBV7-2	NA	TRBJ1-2	CASSLVGQGFYGYTF	TGTGCCAGCAGCTTAGTTGGACAGGGCTTCTATGGCTACACCTTC
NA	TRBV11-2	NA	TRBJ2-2	CASSLEIRSGNTGELFF	TGTGCCAGCAGCTTAGAAATAAGGAGCGGCAACACCGGGGAGCTGTTTTTT
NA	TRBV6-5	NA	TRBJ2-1	CASSPPGVGYNEQFF	TGTGCCAGCAGTCCTCCAGGGGTTGGATACAATGAGCAGTTCTTC
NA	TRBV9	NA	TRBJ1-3	CASSQGSGNTIYF	TGTGCCAGCAGCCAGGGCTCTGGAAACACCATATATTTT
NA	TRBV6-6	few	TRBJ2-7	CASSYGRMIYEQYF	TGTGCCAGCAGTTACGGCCGAATGATCTACGAGCAGTACTTC
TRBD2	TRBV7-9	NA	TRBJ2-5	CSSSLIIAGGLETQYF	TGTTCCAGCAGCTTAATTATAGCGGGAGGGCTAGAGACCCAGTACTTC
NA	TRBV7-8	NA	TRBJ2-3	CASSLAGPGTDTQYF	TGTGCCAGCAGCTTGGCGGGGCCCGGCACAGATACGCAGTATTTT
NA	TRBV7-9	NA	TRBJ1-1	CSSSPAGTSATEAFF	TGTTCCAGCAGCCCTGCCGGGACTTCCGCTACTGAAGCTTTCTTT
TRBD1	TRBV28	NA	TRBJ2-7	CASRSPGQGVLYEQYF	TGTGCCAGCAGATCCCCGGGACAGGGGGTTCTTTACGAGCAGTACTTC
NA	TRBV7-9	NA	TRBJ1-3	CASSLVFQGGNTIYF	TGTGCCAGCAGCTTAGTTTTCCAGGGCGGAAACACCATATATTTT
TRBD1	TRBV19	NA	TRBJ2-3	CASNNRGPTDTQYF	TGTGCCAGTAATAACAGGGGGCCGACAGATACGCAGTATTTT
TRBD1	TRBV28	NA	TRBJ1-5	CASSSRQGEQPQHF	TGTGCCAGCAGTTCAAGACAGGGGGAGCAGCCCCAGCATTTT
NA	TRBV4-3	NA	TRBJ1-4	CASSQDNVRGREKLFF	TGCGCCAGCAGCCAAGATAACGTCAGGGGCAGAGAAAAACTGTTTTTT
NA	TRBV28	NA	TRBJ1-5	CASSFPPPAGQPQHF	TGTGCCAGCAGTTTTCCCCCTCCGGCCGGGCAGCCCCAGCATTTT
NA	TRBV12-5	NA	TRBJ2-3	CASGLDTRKLGDTQYF	TGTGCTAGTGGTTTGGATACTAGGAAGTTGGGAGATACGCAGTATTTT
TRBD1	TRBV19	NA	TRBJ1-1	CASRDRGGFDTEAFF	TGTGCCAGCCGTGACAGGGGTGGGTTCGACACTGAAGCTTTCTTT
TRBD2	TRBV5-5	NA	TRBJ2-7	CASSFLSGTYEQYF	TGTGCCAGCAGCTTCTTGAGCGGGACCTACGAGCAGTACTTC
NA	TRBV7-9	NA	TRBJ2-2	CASSPGGSGVTGELFF	TGTGCCAGCAGCCCCGGGGGTAGCGGAGTCACCGGGGAGCTGTTTTTT
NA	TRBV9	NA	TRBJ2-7	CASSRGRGTGYEQYF	TGTGCCAGCAGTCGCGGGAGGGGGACAGGCTACGAGCAGTACTTC
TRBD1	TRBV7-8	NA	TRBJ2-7	CASSSHRGKSYEQYF	TGTGCCAGCAGCTCTCACAGGGGAAAATCTTACGAGCAGTACTTC
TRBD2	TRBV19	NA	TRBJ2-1	CASSIGRESYNEQFF	TGTGCCAGTAGTATAGGGCGGGAGTCGTACAATGAGCAGTTCTTC
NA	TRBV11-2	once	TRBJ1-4	CASSLIPRRGWYEKLFF	TGTGCCAGCAGCTTAATCCCGCGAAGAGGCTGGTATGAAAAACTGTTTTTT
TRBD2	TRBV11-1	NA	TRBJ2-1	CASSHLAGPYNEQFF	TGTGCCAGCAGCCATCTAGCGGGCCCCTACAATGAGCAGTTCTTC
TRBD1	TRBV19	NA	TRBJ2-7	CASSTPTGSSYEQYF	TGTGCCAGTAGTACCCCGACAGGGAGTTCCTACGAGCAGTACTTC
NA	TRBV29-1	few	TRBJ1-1	CSAGLTEAFF	TGCAGCGCTGGACTCACTGAAGCTTTCTTT
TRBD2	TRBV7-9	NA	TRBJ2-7	CASSLARAGVNEQYF	TGTGCCAGCAGCTTAGCGAGGGCGGGGGTAAACGAGCAGTACTTC
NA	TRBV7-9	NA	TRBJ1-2	CASSLESANYGYTF	TGTGCCAGCAGCTTAGAAAGCGCAAACTATGGCTACACCTTC
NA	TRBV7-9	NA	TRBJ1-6	CASSPPLSPLHF	TGTGCCAGCAGCCCCCCTTTGTCACCCCTCCACTTT
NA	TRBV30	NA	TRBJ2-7	CAWGTGGGEQYF	TGTGCCTGGGGGACTGGCGGCGGCGAGCAGTACTTT
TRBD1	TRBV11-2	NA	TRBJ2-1	CASSSRDREWYNEQFF	TGTGCCAGCAGCTCTAGGGACAGGGAGTGGTACAATGAGCAGTTCTTC
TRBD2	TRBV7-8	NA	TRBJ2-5	CASSLIRAGEGGGETQYF	TGTGCCAGCAGCTTAATTAGAGCGGGAGAAGGAGGGGGAGAGACCCAGTACTTC
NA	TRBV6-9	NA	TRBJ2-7	CASSYSPWGGPEEYF	TGTGCCAGCAGTTATTCTCCCTGGGGGGGGCCTGAGGAGTACTTC
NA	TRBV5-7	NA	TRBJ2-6	CASSLIAGSGANVLTF	TGTGCCAGCAGCTTGATCGCGGGATCTGGGGCCAACGTCCTGACTTTC
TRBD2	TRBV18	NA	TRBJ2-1	CASSRGLAVNEQFF	TGTGCCAGCTCACGCGGACTAGCGGTCAATGAGCAGTTCTTC
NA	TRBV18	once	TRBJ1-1	CASSRQSLNTEAFF	TGTGCCAGCTCACGACAGAGCCTGAACACTGAAGCTTTCTTT
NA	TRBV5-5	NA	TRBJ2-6	CASSFDISGANVLTF	TGTGCCAGCAGCTTCGACATCTCCGGGGCCAACGTCCTGACTTTC
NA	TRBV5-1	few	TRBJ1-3	CASSLGGANGNTIYF	TGCGCCAGCAGCTTGGGGGGCGCTAATGGAAACACCATATATTTT
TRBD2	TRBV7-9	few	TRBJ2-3	CASEGSGSKTQYF	TGTGCCAGCGAAGGTAGCGGGAGCAAGACGCAGTATTTT
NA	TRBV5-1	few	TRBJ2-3	CASSLGQQADTQYF	TGCGCCAGCAGCTTGGGGCAGCAGGCGGATACGCAGTATTTT
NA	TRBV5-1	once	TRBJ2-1	CASAEGTNNEQFF	TGCGCCAGCGCTGAGGGAACCAACAATGAGCAGTTCTTC
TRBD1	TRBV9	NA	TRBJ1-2	CASSVGTAYGYTF	TGTGCCAGCAGCGTCGGGACAGCCTATGGCTACACCTTC
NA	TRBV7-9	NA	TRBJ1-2	CSSSLEDKIYGYTF	TGTTCCAGCAGTTTAGAGGACAAGATCTATGGCTACACCTTC
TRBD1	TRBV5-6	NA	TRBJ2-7	CASSGGQGARYEQYF	TGTGCCAGCAGCGGGGGACAGGGGGCGCGGTACGAGCAGTACTTC